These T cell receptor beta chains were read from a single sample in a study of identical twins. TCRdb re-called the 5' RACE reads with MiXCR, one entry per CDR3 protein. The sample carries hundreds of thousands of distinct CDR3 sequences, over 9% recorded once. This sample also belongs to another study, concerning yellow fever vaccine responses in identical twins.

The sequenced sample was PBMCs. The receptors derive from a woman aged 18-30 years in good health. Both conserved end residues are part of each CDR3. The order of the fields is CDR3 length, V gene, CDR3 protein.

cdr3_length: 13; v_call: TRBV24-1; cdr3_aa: CATSDLGENEQFF
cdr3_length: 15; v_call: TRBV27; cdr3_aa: CASSKGWQTNQPQHF
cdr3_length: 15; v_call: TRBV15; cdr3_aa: CATSWGNNDNSPLHF
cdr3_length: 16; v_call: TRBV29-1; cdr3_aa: CSVAPRLAGGGETQYF
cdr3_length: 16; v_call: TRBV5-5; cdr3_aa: CASSWGTAGSVTEAFF
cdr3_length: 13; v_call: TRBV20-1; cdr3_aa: CSASPGPPYEQYF
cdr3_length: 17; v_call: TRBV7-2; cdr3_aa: CASSLNPRTTSTDTQYF
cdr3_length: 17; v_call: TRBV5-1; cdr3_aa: CASSLGLAGVSSDTQYF
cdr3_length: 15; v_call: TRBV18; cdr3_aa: CASSPILAGSVEQFF
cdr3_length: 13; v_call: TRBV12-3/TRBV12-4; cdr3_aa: CASRTQEGTEAFF
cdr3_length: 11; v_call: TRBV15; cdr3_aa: CATSEAGELFF
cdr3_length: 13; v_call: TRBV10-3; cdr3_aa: CAISSDREGGYTF